The clone carrying this T cell receptor beta chain turned up a few times. Antigen specificity is unknown. This CDR3 has 15 amino acids. V dropped 1 base and J dropped 6 bases, with 12 bases sitting between them. Germline V CDR1 and CDR2: LGHDT, YNNKEL (reference sequence). This specimen comes from a study of response to subunit inactivated influenza vaccine. TCRdb re-derived calls from the RT-PCR reads in MiXCR, one entry per CDR3 protein. The sample gives under 950,000 distinct CDR3 sequences, 21% of which show up once; 10% is in the top ten. Findings of the study overall: That few new T cells are recruited by each seasonal influenza vaccination was the authors' suggestion.

The chain is built from TRBV3-1 and TRBJ2-2; D is unclear. The TCR was taken from a man in his fifties or sixties who received an inactivated influenza vaccine. The sequencing here drew on PBMCs from blood, taken approximately 5 days after vaccination. The CDR3, as DNA: TGTGCCAGCAGCCAAGGGTACCCAACCCCCGGGGAGCTGTTTTTT. It translates to CASSQGYPTPGELFF.